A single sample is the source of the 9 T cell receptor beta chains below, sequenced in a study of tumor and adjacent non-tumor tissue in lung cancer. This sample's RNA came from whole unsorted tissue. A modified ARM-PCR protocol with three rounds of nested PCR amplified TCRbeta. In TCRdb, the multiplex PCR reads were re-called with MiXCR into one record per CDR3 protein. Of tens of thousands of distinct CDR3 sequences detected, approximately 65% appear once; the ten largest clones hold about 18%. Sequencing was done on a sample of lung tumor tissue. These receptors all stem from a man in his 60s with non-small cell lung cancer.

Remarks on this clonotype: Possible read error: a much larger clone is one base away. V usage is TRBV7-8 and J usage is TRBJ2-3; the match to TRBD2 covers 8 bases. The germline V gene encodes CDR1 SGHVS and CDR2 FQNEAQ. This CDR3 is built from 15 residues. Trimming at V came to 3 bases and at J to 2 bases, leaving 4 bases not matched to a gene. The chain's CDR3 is CASSLLAGTTDTQYF. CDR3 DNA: TGTGCCAGCAGCTTGTTAGCGGGGACCACAGATACGCAGTATTTT.

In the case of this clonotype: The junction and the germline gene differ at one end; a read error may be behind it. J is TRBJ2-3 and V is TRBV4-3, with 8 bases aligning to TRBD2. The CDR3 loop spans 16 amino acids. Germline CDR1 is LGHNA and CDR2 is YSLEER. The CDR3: CSSNQDNSGAGDTQYF. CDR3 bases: TGCTCCAGCAACCAAGATAATAGCGGGGCGGGAGATACGCAGTATTTT.

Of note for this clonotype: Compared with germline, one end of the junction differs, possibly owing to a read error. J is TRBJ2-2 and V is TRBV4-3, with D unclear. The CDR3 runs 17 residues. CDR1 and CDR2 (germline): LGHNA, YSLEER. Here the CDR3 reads CSSNQDPTGTERGELFF. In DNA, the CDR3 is TGCTCCAGCAACCAAGACCCTACCGGTACCGAGAGAGGGGAGCTGTTTTTT.

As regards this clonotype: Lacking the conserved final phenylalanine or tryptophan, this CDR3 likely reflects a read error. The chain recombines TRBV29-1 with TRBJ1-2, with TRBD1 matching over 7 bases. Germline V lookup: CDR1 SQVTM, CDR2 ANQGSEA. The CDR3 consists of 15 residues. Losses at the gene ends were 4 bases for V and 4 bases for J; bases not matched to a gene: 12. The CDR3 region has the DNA TGCAGCGTTGGTACAGGGGATAGCGGGGGCTATGGCTACACCTCC. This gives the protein CSVGTGDSGGYGYTS.

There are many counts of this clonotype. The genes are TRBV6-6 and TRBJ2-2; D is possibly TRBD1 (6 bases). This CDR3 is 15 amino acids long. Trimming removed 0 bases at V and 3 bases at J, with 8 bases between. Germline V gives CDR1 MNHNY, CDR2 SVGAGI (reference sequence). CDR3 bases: TGTGCCAGCAGTTACTCCCGACAGGACACCGGGGAGCTGTTTTTT. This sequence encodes CASSYSRQDTGELFF.

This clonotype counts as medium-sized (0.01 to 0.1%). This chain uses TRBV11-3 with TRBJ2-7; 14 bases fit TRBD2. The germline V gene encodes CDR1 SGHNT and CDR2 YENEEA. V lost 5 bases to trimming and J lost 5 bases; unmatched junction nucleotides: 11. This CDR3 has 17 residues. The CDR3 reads CASSDGGTSGSPDEQYF. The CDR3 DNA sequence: TGTGCCAGCAGCGATGGAGGGACTAGCGGGAGTCCCGACGAGCAGTACTTC.

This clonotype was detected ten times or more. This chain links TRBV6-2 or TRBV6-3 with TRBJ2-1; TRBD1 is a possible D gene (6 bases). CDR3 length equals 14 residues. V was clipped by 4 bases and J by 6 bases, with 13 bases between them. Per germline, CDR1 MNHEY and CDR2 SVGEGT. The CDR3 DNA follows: TGTGCCAGCAGTTTGAGGGGGAGCATCAATGAGCAGTTCTTC. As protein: CASSLRGSINEQFF.

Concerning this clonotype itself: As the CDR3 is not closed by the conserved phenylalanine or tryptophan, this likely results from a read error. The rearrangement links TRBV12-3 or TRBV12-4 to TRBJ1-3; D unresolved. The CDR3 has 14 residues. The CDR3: CAISLVGSGNTIYS. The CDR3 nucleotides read TGTGCCATCAGTTTAGTGGGATCCGGAAACACCATATATTCT.

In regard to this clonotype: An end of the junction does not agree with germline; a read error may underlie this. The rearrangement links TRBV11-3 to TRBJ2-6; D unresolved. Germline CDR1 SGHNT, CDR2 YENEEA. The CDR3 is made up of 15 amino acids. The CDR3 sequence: CASSQQGFGANVLTF. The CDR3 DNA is TGTGCTAGCAGCCAACAAGGTTTTGGGGCCAACGTCCTGACTTTC. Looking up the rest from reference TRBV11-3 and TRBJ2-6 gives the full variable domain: EAGVVQSPRYKIIEKKQPVAFWCNPISGHNTLYWYLQNLGQGPELLIRYENEEAVDDSQLPKDRFSAERLKGVDSTLKIQPAELGDSAVYLCASSQQGFGANVLTFGAGSRLTVL.